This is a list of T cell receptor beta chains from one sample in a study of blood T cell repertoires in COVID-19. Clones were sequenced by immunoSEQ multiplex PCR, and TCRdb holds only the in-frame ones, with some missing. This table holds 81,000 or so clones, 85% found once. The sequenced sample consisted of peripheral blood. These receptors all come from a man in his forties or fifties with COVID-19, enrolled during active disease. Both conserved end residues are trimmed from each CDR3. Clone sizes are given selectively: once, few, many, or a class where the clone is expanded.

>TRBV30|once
AVERGQGFNTGELF
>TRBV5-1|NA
ASSLSTGGVETQY
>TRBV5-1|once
ASSPGLAAYNEQF
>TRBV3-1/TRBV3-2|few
ASSQDGGFEAF
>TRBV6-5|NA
ASSYGGQGADYGYT
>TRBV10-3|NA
AISEWEQVDRQPQH
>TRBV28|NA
ASSQPRQGMRNQPQH
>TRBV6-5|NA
ASRVGQGNQPQH
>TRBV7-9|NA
ASRPSGRNIQY
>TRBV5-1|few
ASSSGTGLDYGYT
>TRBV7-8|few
ASSLSGGDYGYT
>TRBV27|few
ASSYYRTSRGEQY
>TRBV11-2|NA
ASSARTGLNSPLH
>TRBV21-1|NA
ASPRRGRNIQY
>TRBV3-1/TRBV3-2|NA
ASSLRNRGNEKLF
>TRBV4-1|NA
ASSQPTGLNTEAF
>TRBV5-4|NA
ASSLSGRDEQF
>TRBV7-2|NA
ASSSGRASSYEQY
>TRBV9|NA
ASSQARGNEQF
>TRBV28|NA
ASTKLTRNTEAF
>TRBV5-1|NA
ASSLYTGGAGYT
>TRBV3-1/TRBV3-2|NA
ASSSLPLLAGVSYEQY
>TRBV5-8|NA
ASSLDRLDLSSYNSPLH
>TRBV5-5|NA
ASSLRGTEQY
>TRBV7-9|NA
ASSPTGTGRTDTQY
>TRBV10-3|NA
AISGGTSGPTDTDTQY
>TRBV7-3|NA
ASSYTGNLGETQY
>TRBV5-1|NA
ASRDYNRDRDRGYT
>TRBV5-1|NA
ASSQQGMVEEQY
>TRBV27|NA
ASSLSGGSSPLH
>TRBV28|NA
ASSPQGAGNTIY
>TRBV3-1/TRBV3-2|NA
ASSQDTGVGNQPQH
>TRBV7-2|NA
ASSFYGATNEKLF
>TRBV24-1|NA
ATSDFRGLNEQF
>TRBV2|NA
ASTRASGNNEQF
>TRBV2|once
ASSEGRQLTGELF
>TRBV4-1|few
ATAPTGYSPLH
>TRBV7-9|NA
ASSLGQGGRNQPQH
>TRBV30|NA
ASLTGTRNTGELF
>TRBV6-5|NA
ASSYSASGRFEQY
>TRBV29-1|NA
SVIPVNTEAF
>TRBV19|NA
ASKLAGWSEKLF
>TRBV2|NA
ASRRDTYEQY
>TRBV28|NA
ASSFGGPASYEQY
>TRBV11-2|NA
ASSLGGSYEQY
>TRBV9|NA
ASSAGRGRGDYGYT
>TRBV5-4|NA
ASSYTDRSGYT
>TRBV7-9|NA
ASSPTVLAGNTGELF
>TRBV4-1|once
ASSLQGEQPQH
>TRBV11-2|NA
ASSLGVVPAGMQETQY